This T cell receptor beta chain emerged from a study of OX40 agonist ivuxolimab in advanced cancers. On the study more broadly: Checkpoint inhibitors had been given previously to roughly 40% of patients.

The table came from immunoSEQ multiplex PCR; TCRdb's copy has only in-frame clones and leaves some out. Found here are some 70,000 clones, roughly 90% of them singletons; the top ten hold approximately 2.2%. This sequence was found in an adult with an advanced solid tumor such as melanoma, head and neck, liver or kidney cancer. The starting material was CD4+ or CD8+ T cells sorted from blood, obtained in a trial of the OX40 agonist ivuxolimab.

CDR3 protein: CASSLVGQAQETQYF. CDR3 nucleotide sequence: TGTGCCAGCAGCTTAGTCGGTCAAGCTCAAGAGACCCAGTACTTC. This chain links TRBV7-2 with TRBJ2-5; D is ambiguous. Germline assignment: CDR1 SGHTA and CDR2 FQGNSA. CDR3 length: 15 amino acids. The ends were cut back, 1 base at V and 2 bases at J, with 11 bases in the middle.